This T cell receptor beta chain originates from a study of T cells in women clearing cervical HPV infection. Study information: HLA type stays a possible confounder, typing being limited.

Assay used: immunoSEQ multiplex PCR; TCRdb lists only in-frame clones, some missing. This sample's table reports roughly 18,000 clones. The germline CDR1 and CDR2 sequences are SNHLY and FYNNEI. The CDR3 covers 16 residues. V lost 2 bases, J lost 0 bases, and 4 bases stayed unmatched. Comments on this clone: The DNA ends 3 residues before the CDR3 does, and the rest of the CDR3 is filled in from the germline J gene. This same CDR3 is encoded by further DNA sequences in the sample.

This clonotype was sampled from a woman aged 18-70 years with a cervical HPV16 infection that either progressed to CIN3+ or cleared (not recorded which). The gene calls are TRBV2 and TRBJ1-5, with TRBD1 identical over 7 bases. The material sequenced was blood buffy coat. The sequenced CDR3 bases are TGTGCCAGCAGTGAACAGGGGGGTCGTAGCAATCAGCCC. Translating gives CASSEQGGRSNQP. The CDR3 reads in full as CASSEQGGRSNQPQHF.